Each of the 21 T cell receptor beta chains below was sequenced from the same sample in a study of cytomegalovirus exposure and HLA in healthy donors. Sequenced by immunoSEQ multiplex PCR; TCRdb stores in-frame clones only, minus some. The profile shows some 180,000 clones, more than 75% of them singletons. Sequenced: PBMCs. The source of these receptors is a man aged 30-40 years in good health and CMV-seropositive.

The chain joins TRBV2 to TRBJ2-7, with 7 bases aligning to TRBD1. Germline V gene data show CDR1 as SNHLY and CDR2 as FYNNEI. The CDR3 is 13 amino acids. The V and J ends lost 4 bases and 3 bases, in that order; junction bases with no gene match: 3. The CDR3 bases are TGTGCCAGCAGTGGACAGGGCGGCTACGAGCAGTACTTC. It yields the protein CASSGQGGYEQYF.

V gene TRBV27 combines with J gene TRBJ2-7; D is possibly TRBD1 (5 bases). Germline V gene sequence: CDR1 MNHEY, CDR2 SMNVEV (reference sequence). The CDR3 length is 14 residues. V was clipped by 0 bases and J by 3 bases, with 9 bases between them. The CDR3 DNA is TGTGCCAGCAGTTTATCGGCCCAGGGCTACGAGCAGTACTTC. Translating it yields CASSLSAQGYEQYF.

The V call is TRBV7-9, the J call TRBJ2-7; D is perhaps TRBD1 or TRBD2 (5 bases each). With 6 bases removed from V and 2 bases from J, the gap between germline ends came to 11 bases. Germline values: CDR1 SEHNR, CDR2 FQNEAQ (reference sequence). The CDR3 has 13 amino acids. The CDR3 is CASSPRDPYEQYF. In DNA form, the CDR3 reads TGTGCCAGCAGTCCCCGGGACCCCTACGAGCAGTACTTC.

The CDR3 loop reads CASSQGTFQETQYF. Here the CDR3 DNA reads TGCGCCAGCAGCCAGGGGACCTTCCAAGAGACCCAGTACTTC. The rearrangement joins TRBV4-1 to TRBJ2-5, with D possibly being TRBD1 or TRBD2 (5 bases each). Germline values: CDR1 MGHRA, CDR2 YSYEKL. V was clipped by 3 bases and J by 1 base, with 9 bases between them. The CDR3 extends over 14 amino acids.

This clone was seen just once. The gene calls are TRBV9 and TRBJ2-7; 7 bases fit TRBD1. The CDR3 has 16 amino acids. Germline-derived CDR1 and CDR2 are SGDLS and YYNGEE. The trim removed 3 bases at V and 3 bases at J, leaving 12 bases unmatched. For the CDR3, the DNA is TGTGCCAGCAGCGGCGACCCACGGGACAGCCGCTACGAGCAGTACTTC. This codes for CASSGDPRDSRYEQYF.

The V call is TRBV27, the J call TRBJ1-5; D gene ambiguous. Germline V gives CDR1 MNHEY, CDR2 SMNVEV (reference sequence). Trimming pared 2 bases from V and 3 bases from J, leaving 8 bases between. The CDR3 covers 14 residues. CDR3 DNA sequence: TGTGCCAGCAGTTTAAACCGGGCCAATCAGCCCCAGCATTTT. Protein product: CASSLNRANQPQHF.

The chain recombines TRBV2 with TRBJ1-5; possible D gene TRBD1, 6 bases. Per the germline V gene, CDR1 is SNHLY and CDR2 is FYNNEI. This CDR3 spans 14 amino acids. V dropped 6 bases and J dropped 7 bases, with 16 bases sitting between them. The CDR3 sequence: CASRETGTRQPQHF. The CDR3 nucleotides read TGTGCCAGCAGAGAGACAGGAACGCGACAGCCCCAGCATTTT.

V and J are TRBV5-4 and TRBJ2-2; the D gene is possibly TRBD2 (6 bases). V lost 4 bases and J 4 bases, leaving 8 bases between the germline ends. The CDR3 contains 13 residues. Looked up from germline, CDR1 is SGHNT and CDR2 is YYREEE (reference sequence). The CDR3 bases are TGTGCCAGCAGCCGGGACTCCACCGGGGAGCTGTTTTTT. This translates into CASSRDSTGELFF.

This clone was seen a few times. Here the CDR3 DNA reads TGTGCCAGCGGTCCCCTCGATGAGCAGTTCTTC. Its protein is CASGPLDEQFF. V gene TRBV2 combines with J gene TRBJ2-1; unclear D gene. CDR3 length: 11 amino acids. The V end was cut by 8 bases, the J end by 8 bases, with 10 bases between. CDR1 SNHLY and CDR2 FYNNEI come from the germline V gene.

This chain links TRBV29-1 with TRBJ2-1, with D tentatively TRBD2 (6 bases). V shed 3 bases and J shed 7 bases, with 16 bases lying between them. Germline CDR1 reads SQVTM; CDR2 reads ANQGSEA. The length of the CDR3 is 14 residues. CDR3 loop: CSVDGGNYGNEQFF. DNA of the CDR3: TGCAGCGTTGATGGCGGGAACTACGGTAATGAGCAGTTCTTC.

This clone was found a few times. V usage is TRBV2 and J usage is TRBJ2-3; 7 bases line up with TRBD1. The germline CDR1 and CDR2 sequences are SNHLY and FYNNEI. V shed 8 bases and J 3 bases; nucleotides not matched to a gene: 11. CDR3 length: 15 residues. The CDR3 DNA is TGTGCCAGCCAAGGCTCGAGACAGGGAACAGATACGCAGTATTTT. Encoded protein: CASQGSRQGTDTQYF.

The genes are TRBV6-6 and TRBJ1-1; maybe TRBD1 (5 bases). The CDR3 spans 12 residues. In germline, CDR1 is MNHNY, CDR2 SVGAGI (reference sequence). V shed 7 bases and J shed 6 bases, with 12 bases lying between them. CDR3 nucleotides: TGTGCCAGCACCACAGGAGCTGCTGAAGCTTTCTTT. Translation gives CASTTGAAEAFF.

V and J are TRBV2 and TRBJ1-1; possible D gene TRBD1, 5 bases. V was pared by 7 bases and J by 4 bases, with 16 bases between. Germline V gene sequence: CDR1 SNHLY, CDR2 FYNNEI. The CDR3 extends over 14 amino acids. Here the CDR3 reads CASNVAGRGTEAFF. The CDR3 coding sequence is TGTGCCAGCAATGTAGCAGGGAGGGGCACTGAAGCTTTCTTT.

The chain has TRBV5-1 and TRBJ2-5; the match to TRBD1 covers 8 bases. The CDR3 totals 16 residues. The V gene's germline CDR1 is SGHRS and CDR2 YFSETQ. J lost 5 bases, V lost 2 bases, and 11 bases had no gene match. The CDR3 spells CASSLGDRGLGETQYF. CDR3 in DNA: TGCGCCAGCAGCTTAGGAGACAGGGGCTTAGGGGAGACCCAGTACTTC.

The rearrangement links TRBV4-3 to TRBJ2-2; no clear D gene. Trimming removed 0 bases at V and 1 base at J, with 9 bases between. CDR3 length: 16 residues. The germline gives CDR1 LGHNA, CDR2 YSLEER. CDR3 amino acids: CASSQDLALNTGELFF. CDR3 nucleotides: TGCGCCAGCAGCCAAGATCTCGCCCTGAACACCGGGGAGCTGTTTTTT.

The V call is TRBV25-1, the J call TRBJ2-1; D may be TRBD2 (7 bases). CDR1 is MGHDK, CDR2 SYGVNS, per germline. This CDR3 spans 16 amino acids. Trimming left V 2 bases short and J 6 bases short, with 17 bases between. The CDR3, as DNA: TGTGCCAGCAGTGAAAGGGGGGGGGTTCCGGGCAATGAGCAGTTCTTC. It specifies CASSERGGVPGNEQFF.

The chain uses TRBV6-4 and TRBJ2-1; TRBD2 is a possible D gene (5 bases). Trimming left V 6 bases short and J 6 bases short, with 15 bases between. Germline V gene lookup returns CDR1 MRHNA and CDR2 SNTAGT. This CDR3 comprises 14 residues. The CDR3 nucleotides read TGTGCCAGCAGGGGGAACCGGGGAGCCAATGAGCAGTTCTTC. Translating gives CASRGNRGANEQFF.

The chain uses TRBV7-2 and TRBJ2-2; D not resolved. The CDR3 totals 17 residues. The germline V and J ends were trimmed by 2 bases and 7 bases, with 20 bases remaining between them. Germline CDR1 SGHTA, CDR2 FQGNSA. The DNA for the CDR3 is TGTGCCAGCAGCTTAAGTGGCCGGTACTCTACGGTCGGGGAGCTGTTTTTT. Its protein is CASSLSGRYSTVGELFF.

The chain carries TRBV5-1 and TRBJ2-7; D is possibly TRBD2 (5 bases). CDR1 and CDR2 (germline): SGHRS, YFSETQ. This CDR3 contains 15 residues. V lost 5 bases, J lost 2 bases, and 17 bases lay in between. The CDR3 coding sequence is TGCGCCAGCAGGTATCGGGGTGCCGGAACCTACGAGCAGTACTTC. Its protein is CASRYRGAGTYEQYF.

The chain combines TRBV10-3 with TRBJ1-1; D not resolved. Germline CDR1 reads ENHRY; CDR2 reads SYGVKD. Trimming removed 0 bases at V and 2 bases at J, with 4 bases between. CDR3 size: 13 residues. Here the CDR3 reads CAISESTNTEAFF. CDR3 nucleotides: TGTGCCATCAGTGAGTCCACTAACACTGAAGCTTTCTTT.

V is TRBV7-9 and J is TRBJ1-3; D gene uncertain. The CDR3 is 15 amino acids. V lost 5 bases and J lost 0, with 11 bases in between. CDR1 SEHNR and CDR2 FQNEAQ come from the germline V gene (reference sequence). Written as DNA, the CDR3 is TGTGCCAGCAGCAGGGAACTACACTCTGGAAACACCATATATTTT. Encoded protein: CASSRELHSGNTIYF.